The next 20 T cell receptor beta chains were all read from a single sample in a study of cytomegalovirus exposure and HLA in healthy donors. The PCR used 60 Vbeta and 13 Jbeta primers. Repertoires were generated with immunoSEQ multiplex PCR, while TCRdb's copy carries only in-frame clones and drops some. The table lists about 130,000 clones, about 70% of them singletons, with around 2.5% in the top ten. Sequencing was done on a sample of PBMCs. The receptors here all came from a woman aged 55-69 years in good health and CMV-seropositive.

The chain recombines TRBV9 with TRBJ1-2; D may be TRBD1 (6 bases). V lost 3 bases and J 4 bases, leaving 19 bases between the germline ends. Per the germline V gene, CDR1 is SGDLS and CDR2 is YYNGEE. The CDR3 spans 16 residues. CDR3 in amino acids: CASSAWDTPARYGYTF. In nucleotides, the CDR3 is TGTGCCAGCAGCGCGTGGGACACCCCGGCCCGCTATGGCTACACCTTC. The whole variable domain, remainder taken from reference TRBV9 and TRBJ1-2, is DSGVTQTPKHLITATGQRVTLRCSPRSGDLSVYWYQQSLDQGLQFLIQYYNGEERAKGNILERFSAQQFPDLHSELNLSSLELGDSALYFCASSAWDTPARYGYTFGSGTRLTVV.

The CDR3 DNA reads TGTGCCAGCAGTGACGGACAGGTTAAAAACATTCAGTACTTC. This translates into CASSDGQVKNIQYF. V and J are TRBV6-1 and TRBJ2-4; TRBD1 agrees at 7 bases. CDR1 MNHNS and CDR2 SASEGT come from the germline V gene. Trimming cost V 3 bases and J 4 bases; bases outside gene matches: 3. This CDR3 comprises 14 residues.

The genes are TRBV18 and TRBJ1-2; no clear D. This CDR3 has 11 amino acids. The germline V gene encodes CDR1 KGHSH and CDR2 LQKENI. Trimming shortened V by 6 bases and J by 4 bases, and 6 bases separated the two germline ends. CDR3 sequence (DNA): TGTGCCAGCTCTCCTACCTATGGCTACACCTTC. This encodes CASSPTYGYTF. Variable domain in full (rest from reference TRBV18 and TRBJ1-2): NAGVMQNPRHLVRRRGQEARLRCSPMKGHSHVYWYRQLPEEGLKFMVYLQKENIIDESGMPKERFSAEFPKEGPSILRIQQVVRGDSAAYFCASSPTYGYTFGSGTRLTVV.

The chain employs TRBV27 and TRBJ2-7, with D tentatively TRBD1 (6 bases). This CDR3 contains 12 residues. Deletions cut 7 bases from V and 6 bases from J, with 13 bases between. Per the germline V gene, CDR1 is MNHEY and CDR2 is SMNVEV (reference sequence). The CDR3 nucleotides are TGTGCCAGCAAAACAGGGTCGTCCGAGCAGTACTTC. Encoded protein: CASKTGSSEQYF.

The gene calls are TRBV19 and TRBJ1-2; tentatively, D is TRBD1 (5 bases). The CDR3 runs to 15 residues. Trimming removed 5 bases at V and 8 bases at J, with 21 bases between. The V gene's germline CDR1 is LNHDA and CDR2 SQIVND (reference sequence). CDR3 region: CASSPKSQGISGYTF. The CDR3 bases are TGTGCCAGTAGTCCTAAGTCTCAGGGAATATCGGGCTACACCTTC.

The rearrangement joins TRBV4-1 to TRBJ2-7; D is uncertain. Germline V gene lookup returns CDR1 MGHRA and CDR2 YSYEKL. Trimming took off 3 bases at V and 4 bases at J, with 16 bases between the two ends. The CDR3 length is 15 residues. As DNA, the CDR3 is TGCGCCAGCAGCCACGCCGGGTCCCTCGGTTACGAGCAGTACTTC. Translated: CASSHAGSLGYEQYF.

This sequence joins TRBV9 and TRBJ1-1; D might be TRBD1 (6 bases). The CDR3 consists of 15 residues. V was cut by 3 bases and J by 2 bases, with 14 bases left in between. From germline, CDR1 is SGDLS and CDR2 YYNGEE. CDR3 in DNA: TGTGCCAGCAGCGCCCTCGGGACACCTAACACTGAAGCTTTCTTT. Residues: CASSALGTPNTEAFF.

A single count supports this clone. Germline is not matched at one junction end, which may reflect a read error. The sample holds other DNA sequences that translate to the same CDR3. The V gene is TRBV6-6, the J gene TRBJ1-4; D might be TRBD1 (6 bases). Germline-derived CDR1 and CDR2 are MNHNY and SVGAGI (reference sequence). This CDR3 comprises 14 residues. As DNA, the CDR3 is TGTGCCAGCAGTTCCCAGGGGACTAATGAGAAACTGTTTTTT. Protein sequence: CASSSQGTNEKLFF.

The CDR3 sequence: CASSFGAGGPPDTQYF. The DNA for the CDR3 is TGCGCCAGCAGCTTCGGAGCGGGGGGGCCCCCAGATACGCAGTATTTT. The chain has TRBV5-1 and TRBJ2-3; 10 bases agree with TRBD2. Germline values: CDR1 SGHRS, CDR2 YFSETQ. After removal of 2 bases from V and 4 bases from J, the junction contained 7 bases not matched to a gene. The length of the CDR3 is 16 residues. The full variable domain, rest sourced from reference TRBV5-1 and TRBJ2-3, is KAGVTQTPRYLIKTRGQQVTLSCSPISGHRSVSWYQQTPGQGLQFLFEYFSETQRNKGNFPGRFSGRQFSNSRSEMNVSTLELGDSALYLCASSFGAGGPPDTQYFGPGTRLTVL.

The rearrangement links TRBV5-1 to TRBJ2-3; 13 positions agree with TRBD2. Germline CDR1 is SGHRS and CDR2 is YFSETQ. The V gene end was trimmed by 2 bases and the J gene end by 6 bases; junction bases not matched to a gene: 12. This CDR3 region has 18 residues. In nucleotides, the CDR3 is TGCGCCAGCAGCTTACGGACTAGCGGGGGCCTCTACACCGATACGCAGTATTTT. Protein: CASSLRTSGGLYTDTQYF.

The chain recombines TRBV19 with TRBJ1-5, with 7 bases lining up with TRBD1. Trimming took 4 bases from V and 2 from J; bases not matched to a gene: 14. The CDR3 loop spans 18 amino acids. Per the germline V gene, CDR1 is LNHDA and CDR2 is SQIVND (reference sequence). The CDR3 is CASSTTGAILRGNQPQHF. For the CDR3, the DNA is TGTGCCAGTAGTACCACAGGGGCTATCCTCCGGGGCAATCAGCCCCAGCATTTT.

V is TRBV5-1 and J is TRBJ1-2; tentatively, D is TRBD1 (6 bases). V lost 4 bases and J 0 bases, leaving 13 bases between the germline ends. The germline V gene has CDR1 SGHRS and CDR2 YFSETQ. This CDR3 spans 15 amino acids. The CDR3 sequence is CASSPKDSSNYGYTF. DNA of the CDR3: TGCGCCAGCAGCCCGAAGGACAGTTCTAACTATGGCTACACCTTC.

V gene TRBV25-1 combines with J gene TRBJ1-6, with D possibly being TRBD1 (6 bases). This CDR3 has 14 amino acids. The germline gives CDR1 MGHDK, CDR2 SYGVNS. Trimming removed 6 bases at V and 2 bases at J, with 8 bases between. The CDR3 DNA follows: TGTGCCAGCAGACAGGGTCCCTATAATTCACCCCTCCACTTT. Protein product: CASRQGPYNSPLHF.

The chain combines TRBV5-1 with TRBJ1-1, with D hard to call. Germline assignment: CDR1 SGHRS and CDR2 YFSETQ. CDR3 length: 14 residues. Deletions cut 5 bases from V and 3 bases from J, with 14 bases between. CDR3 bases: TGCGCCAGCAGACCCGGAATGGCGGACACTGAAGCTTTCTTT. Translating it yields CASRPGMADTEAFF.

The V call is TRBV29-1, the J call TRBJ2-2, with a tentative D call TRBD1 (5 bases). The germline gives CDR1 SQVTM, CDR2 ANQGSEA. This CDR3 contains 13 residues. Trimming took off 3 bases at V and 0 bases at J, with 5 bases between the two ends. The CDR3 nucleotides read TGCAGCGTTGACAGGGCGAACACCGGGGAGCTGTTTTTT. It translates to CSVDRANTGELFF.

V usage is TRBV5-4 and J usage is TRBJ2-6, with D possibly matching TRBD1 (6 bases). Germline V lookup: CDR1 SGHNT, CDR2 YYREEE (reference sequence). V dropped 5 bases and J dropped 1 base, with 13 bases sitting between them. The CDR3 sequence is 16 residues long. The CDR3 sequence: CASSSEQGSGANVLTF. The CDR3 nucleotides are TGTGCCAGCAGTTCCGAACAGGGTTCTGGGGCCAACGTCCTGACTTTC.

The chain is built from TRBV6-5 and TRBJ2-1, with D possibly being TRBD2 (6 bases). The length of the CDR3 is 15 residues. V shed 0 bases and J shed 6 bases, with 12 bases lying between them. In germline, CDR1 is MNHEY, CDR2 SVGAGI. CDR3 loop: CASSYSTAGLNEQFF. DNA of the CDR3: TGTGCCAGCAGTTACTCGACGGCGGGGCTCAATGAGCAGTTCTTC.

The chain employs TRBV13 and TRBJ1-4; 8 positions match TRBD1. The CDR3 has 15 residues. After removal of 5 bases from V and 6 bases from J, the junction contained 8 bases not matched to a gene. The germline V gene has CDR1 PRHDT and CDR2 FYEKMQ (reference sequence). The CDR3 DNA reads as TGTGCCAGCAGCCATGGGCAGGGGGCTTATGAAAAACTGTTTTTT. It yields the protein CASSHGQGAYEKLFF.

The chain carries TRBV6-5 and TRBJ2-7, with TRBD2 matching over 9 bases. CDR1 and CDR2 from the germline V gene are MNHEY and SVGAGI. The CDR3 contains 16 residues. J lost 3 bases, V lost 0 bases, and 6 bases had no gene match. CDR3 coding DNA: TGTGCCAGCAGTTACTCTAGCGGGGGAGATAACTACGAGCAGTACTTC. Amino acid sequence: CASSYSSGGDNYEQYF.

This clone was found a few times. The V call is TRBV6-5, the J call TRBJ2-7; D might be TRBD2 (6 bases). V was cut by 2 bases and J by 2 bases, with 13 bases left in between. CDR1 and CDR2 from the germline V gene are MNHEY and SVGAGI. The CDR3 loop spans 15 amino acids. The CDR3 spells CASSYGPGATYEQYF. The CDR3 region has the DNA TGTGCCAGCAGTTACGGCCCGGGAGCAACCTACGAGCAGTACTTC.